The 27 T cell receptor beta chains listed next were all sequenced from one sample in a study of blood T cell repertoires in COVID-19. TCRdb keeps only in-frame clones here, not all; method: immunoSEQ multiplex PCR. In the table there are about 210,000 clones, about 84% of which are singletons. The sample consisted of peripheral blood. The receptors were gathered from a woman older than 75 with COVID-19, enrolled during active disease.

V is TRBV7-6 and J is TRBJ1-1; TRBD1 matches 7 bases. Germline V gives CDR1 SGHVS, CDR2 FNYEAQ. This CDR3 spans 18 amino acids. Trimming removed 1 base from V and 1 base from J; junction bases left unmatched: 12. CDR3 in DNA: TGTGCCAGCAGCTTAGGGGTGGGGACAGCCCTATCGAACACTGAAGCTTTCTTT. Protein product: CASSLGVGTALSNTEAFF.

The chain uses TRBV6-5 and TRBJ2-1; 10 bases agree with TRBD1. The V and J ends lost 2 bases and 9 bases, in that order; junction bases with no gene match: 4. Germline V lookup: CDR1 MNHEY, CDR2 SVGAGI. CDR3 length equals 14 residues. The DNA of the CDR3 is TGTGCCAGCAGTTACGGGACAGGGGTTGGTGAGCAGTTCTTC. It specifies CASSYGTGVGEQFF.

The rearrangement uses TRBV4-1 and TRBJ1-4; 8 bases match TRBD1. Germline V gene data show CDR1 as MGHRA and CDR2 as YSYEKL. The J segment lost 7 bases and the V segment lost 0 bases, leaving 7 bases of the junction unmatched. CDR3 length: 16 amino acids. CDR3 DNA sequence: TGCGCCAGCAGCCAAGAGGCGACAGGGGCTAGTGAAAAACTGTTTTTT. This translates into CASSQEATGASEKLFF.

Comment on this clone: Being one base from a much bigger clone, this may be a read error. This chain connects TRBV5-6 to TRBJ1-5; maybe TRBD1 (5 bases). This CDR3 has 13 amino acids. Germline V gives CDR1 SGHDT, CDR2 YYEEEE. V was cut by 0 bases and J by 4 bases, with 5 bases left in between. The CDR3, as DNA: TGTGCCAGCAGCTTGGGACAGAATCAGCCCCAGCATTTT. Amino acid sequence: CASSLGQNQPQHF.

This sequence joins TRBV5-1 and TRBJ1-1; no clear D. The CDR3 is 14 residues long. Trimming removed 3 bases from V and 1 base from J, with 10 bases in between. The germline gives CDR1 SGHRS, CDR2 YFSETQ. The CDR3, as DNA: TGCGCCAGCAGCTCAAATCCGGGGAACACTGAAGCTTTCTTT. Translation: CASSSNPGNTEAFF. The full variable domain, its missing parts supplied by reference TRBV5-1 and TRBJ1-1, is KAGVTQTPRYLIKTRGQQVTLSCSPISGHRSVSWYQQTPGQGLQFLFEYFSETQRNKGNFPGRFSGRQFSNSRSEMNVSTLELGDSALYLCASSSNPGNTEAFFGQGTRLTVV.

This chain uses TRBV7-2 with TRBJ2-2; 9 bases agree with TRBD2. V gave up 5 bases and J gave up 5 bases; unmatched junction bases: 6. CDR1 and CDR2 (germline): SGHTA, FQGNSA. There are 15 residues in the CDR3. The CDR3 region has the DNA TGTGCCAGCAGCCTTAGCGGGGGAGAAACCGGGGAGCTGTTTTTT. Translation: CASSLSGGETGELFF.

The chain joins TRBV28 to TRBJ2-7; 7 bases match TRBD1. The V segment lost 5 bases and the J segment 2 bases; nucleotides outside the gene matches: 6. Germline CDR1 and CDR2: MDHEN and SYDVKM. The CDR3 extends over 14 amino acids. CDR3 nucleotides: TGTGCCAGCAGTCCGACAGGGCTACCCTACGAGCAGTACTTC. Translation: CASSPTGLPYEQYF.

The gene calls are TRBV3-1 (or the pseudogene TRBV3-2) and TRBJ1-5; TRBD1 matches at 10 bases. The CDR3 runs to 15 residues. The V gene end was trimmed by 4 bases and the J gene end by 6 bases; junction bases not matched to a gene: 6. Germline V gene lookup returns CDR1 LGHDT and CDR2 YNNKEL (reference sequence). CDR3 nucleotide sequence: TGTGCCAGCAGCCGCGGGACAGGGGTGGCTCAGCCCCAGCATTTT. Protein: CASSRGTGVAQPQHF.

The V call is TRBV5-1, the J call TRBJ1-5; D might be TRBD1 (5 bases). V lost 5 bases and J lost 2, with 11 bases in between. Germline values: CDR1 SGHRS, CDR2 YFSETQ. The CDR3 has 14 residues. For the CDR3, the DNA is TGCGCCAGCAGTTCGCGGGGGGGCAATCAGCCCCAGCATTTT. This gives the protein CASSSRGGNQPQHF.

The chain employs TRBV27 and TRBJ2-7; 9 nucleotides agree with TRBD1. Trimming at V came to 5 bases and at J to 2 bases, leaving 4 bases not matched to a gene. Germline V gene sequence: CDR1 MNHEY, CDR2 SMNVEV (reference sequence). The CDR3 sequence is 14 residues long. CDR3: CASSRNRGPYEQYF. The CDR3 DNA sequence: TGTGCCAGCAGTAGGAACAGGGGGCCCTACGAGCAGTACTTC.

The V gene is TRBV28, the J gene TRBJ1-4; a weak D match, TRBD1 (5 bases). V was trimmed by 4 bases and J by 5 bases, leaving 14 bases between them. This CDR3 has 15 amino acids. Germline CDR1 reads MDHEN; CDR2 reads SYDVKM. The CDR3 sequence is CASSSSGGGNEKLFF. The CDR3 coding sequence is TGTGCCAGCAGTTCCTCCGGGGGGGGAAATGAAAAACTGTTTTTT.

This chain links TRBV27 with TRBJ2-5; perhaps TRBD1 as D (5 bases). The CDR3 spans 15 residues. Germline CDR1 MNHEY, CDR2 SMNVEV (reference sequence). The V end lost 7 bases, the J end lost 5 bases, and 20 bases lay between the germline ends. The CDR3 coding sequence is TGTGCCAGCATGCCTGGGTTAGGGGCCCAGGAGACCCAGTACTTC. Translating gives CASMPGLGAQETQYF.

This clone was seen a handful of times. The chain recombines TRBV7-9 with TRBJ2-5; the D is unclear. Between the trimmed V and J ends, which lost 2 bases and 1 base, there was a span of 8 bases. Germline CDR1 and CDR2: SEHNR and FQNEAQ (reference sequence). The CDR3 extends over 14 amino acids. The CDR3 region is CASSLSVSQETQYF. The CDR3 DNA is TGTGCCAGCAGCTTATCCGTATCCCAAGAGACCCAGTACTTC.

The V call is TRBV21-1, the J call TRBJ1-1; no check of the table's D call, TRBD1, against the DNA was made. TRBV21-1 is assigned pseudogene status. This CDR3 has 14 amino acids. CDR3 region: CASSGTGGRTEAFF. The CDR3 region has the DNA TGTGCCAGCAGCGGCACAGGGGGCCGGACTGAAGCTTTCTTT.

The chain recombines TRBV21-1 with TRBJ2-7; the table's D call TRBD2 went unverified against the DNA. TRBV21-1 is shown as a pseudogene. The CDR3 is 15 amino acids. In nucleotides, the CDR3 is TGTGCCAGCAGCAACCGAGCGGGGCCACCCTACGAGCAGTACTTC. It codes for CASSNRAGPPYEQYF.

This clone occurred a few times. This chain joins TRBV3-1 (or the pseudogene TRBV3-2) and TRBJ2-1; 9 nucleotides match TRBD2. J was trimmed by 7 bases and V by 2 bases; bases with no gene match: 12. The CDR3 spans 17 residues. The V gene's germline CDR1 is LGHDT and CDR2 YNNKEL (reference sequence). In DNA form, the CDR3 reads TGTGCCAGCAGCCAAACTCCTTCCGGGACTAGCAGAAATGAGCAGTTCTTC. It encodes CASSQTPSGTSRNEQFF.

This clone was seen a handful of times. This chain connects TRBV20-1 to TRBJ1-2; 12 nucleotides agree with TRBD1. Germline V gene lookup returns CDR1 DFQATT and CDR2 SNEGSKA (reference sequence). The trim removed 3 bases at V and 6 bases at J, leaving 2 bases unmatched. This CDR3 has 13 residues. CDR3 sequence: CSASGTGGDGYTF. CDR3 nucleotides: TGCAGTGCTAGTGGGACAGGGGGCGATGGCTACACCTTC.

The chain is built from TRBV15 and TRBJ2-3; a possible D gene is TRBD2 (6 bases). The V and J ends lost 8 bases and 5 bases respectively, with 14 bases between them. Germline-derived CDR1 and CDR2 are LNHNV and YYDKDF (reference sequence). The CDR3 has 13 residues. As DNA, the CDR3 is TGTGCCACCGGCTCCGGAGGGGTAGATACGCAGTATTTT. Translating gives CATGSGGVDTQYF.

The chain carries TRBV19 and TRBJ1-6; tentatively, D is TRBD1 (5 bases). Per germline, CDR1 LNHDA and CDR2 SQIVND (reference sequence). CDR3 size: 15 residues. Trimming stripped 0 bases from V and 8 bases from J, with 11 bases between. The CDR3 spells CASSIDPGSDSPLHF. The CDR3 bases are TGTGCCAGTAGTATAGACCCAGGGTCGGATTCACCCCTCCACTTT. Complete variable domain (other parts from reference TRBV19 and TRBJ1-6): DGGITQSPKYLFRKEGQNVTLSCEQNLNHDAMYWYRQDPGQGLRLIYYSQIVNDFQKGDIAEGYSVSREKKESFPLTVTSAQKNPTAFYLCASSIDPGSDSPLHFGNGTRLTVT.

A remark on this clone: The same CDR3 can be traced to other DNA sequences in this sample. The V and J genes are TRBV5-1 and TRBJ1-3; D might be TRBD1 (6 bases). Germline values: CDR1 SGHRS, CDR2 YFSETQ. CDR3 size: 14 residues. V was shortened by 0 bases and J by 2 bases, with 6 bases between the two germline ends. CDR3 in amino acids: CASSLDRAGNTIYF. Written as DNA, the CDR3 is TGCGCCAGCAGCTTGGACAGGGCTGGAAACACCATATATTTT.

This rearrangement joins TRBV5-1 to TRBJ2-7; maybe TRBD1 (7 bases). Deletions cut 3 bases from V and 5 bases from J, with 18 bases between. This CDR3 comprises 15 residues. Germline assignment: CDR1 SGHRS and CDR2 YFSETQ. CDR3 coding DNA: TGCGCCAGCAGCTACCTGACAGGGACTTCCCACGAGCAGTACTTC. This encodes CASSYLTGTSHEQYF.

CDR3 bases: TGTGCCAGCAGCCGACAGGGTTCCTACGAGCAGTACTTC. Encoded protein: CASSRQGSYEQYF. The chain joins TRBV5-6 to TRBJ2-7, with 7 bases identical to TRBD1. Germline-derived CDR1 and CDR2 are SGHDT and YYEEEE. The CDR3 has 13 amino acids. The V and J ends lost 4 bases and 1 base, in that order; junction bases with no gene match: 2. Variable domain in full (rest from reference TRBV5-6 and TRBJ2-7): DAGVTQSPTHLIKTRGQQVTLRCSPKSGHDTVSWYQQALGQGPQFIFQYYEEEERQRGNFPDRFSGHQFPNYSSELNVNALLLGDSALYLCASSRQGSYEQYFGPGTRLTVT.

The J gene is TRBJ2-3, the V gene TRBV7-3; D unresolved. The germline CDR1 and CDR2 sequences are SGHTA and FQGTGA. CDR3 length: 13 residues. Trimming pared 8 bases from V and 2 bases from J, leaving 11 bases between. CDR3 in DNA: TGTGCCAGCGGCAGAACTATCACAGATACGCAGTATTTT. Protein product: CASGRTITDTQYF.

The chain is built from TRBV4-2 and TRBJ2-2, with D hard to call. Germline V gene data show CDR1 as LGHNA and CDR2 as YNFKEQ. The CDR3 contains 15 residues. The germline V and J ends were trimmed by 1 base and 2 bases, with 8 bases remaining between them. The CDR3 DNA is TGTGCCAGCAGCCAAGGTCCCACTAACACCGGGGAGCTGTTTTTT. Translation gives CASSQGPTNTGELFF.

The sample holds one count of this clone. The chain joins TRBV5-5 to TRBJ1-1, with 8 bases that match TRBD1. This CDR3 comprises 15 residues. Germline CDR1 and CDR2: SGHKS and YYEKEE (reference sequence). The V gene end was trimmed by 4 bases and the J gene end by 0 bases; junction bases not matched to a gene: 5. DNA of the CDR3: TGTGCCAGCAGCAGGGACAGGATAATGAACACTGAAGCTTTCTTT. Its translation: CASSRDRIMNTEAFF.

CDR3 loop: CASSIRGTENSPLHF. CDR3 nucleotides: TGTGCCAGTAGTATACGTGGGACAGAAAATTCACCCCTCCACTTT. This sequence joins TRBV19 and TRBJ1-6; 7 bases are a match to TRBD1. The germline CDR1 and CDR2 sequences are LNHDA and SQIVND (reference sequence). The CDR3 has 15 residues. The J segment lost 7 bases and the V segment lost 2 bases, leaving 5 bases of the junction unmatched.

The rearrangement links TRBV19 to TRBJ1-2; possible D gene TRBD1, 6 bases. CDR1 and CDR2 (germline): LNHDA, SQIVND (reference sequence). V lost 5 bases to trimming and J lost 4 bases, with 20 bases between them. CDR3 length: 16 residues. Here the CDR3 DNA reads TGTGCCAGTAGTTCCCAGGGGAGAGGACCTCCCTATGGCTACACCTTC. This gives the protein CASSSQGRGPPYGYTF.